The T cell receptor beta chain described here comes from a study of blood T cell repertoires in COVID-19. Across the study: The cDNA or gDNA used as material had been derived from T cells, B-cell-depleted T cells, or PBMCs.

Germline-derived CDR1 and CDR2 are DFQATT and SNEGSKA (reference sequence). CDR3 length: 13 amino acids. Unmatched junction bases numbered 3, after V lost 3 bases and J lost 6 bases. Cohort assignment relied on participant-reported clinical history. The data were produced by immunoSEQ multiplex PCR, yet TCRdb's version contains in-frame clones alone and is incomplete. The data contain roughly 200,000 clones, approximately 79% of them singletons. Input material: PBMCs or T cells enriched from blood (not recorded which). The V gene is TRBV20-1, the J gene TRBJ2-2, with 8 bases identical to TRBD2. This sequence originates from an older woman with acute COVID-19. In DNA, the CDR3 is TGCAGTGCTAGTGGCGGGGGGCCCGGGGAGCTGTTTTTT. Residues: CSASGGGPGELFF.